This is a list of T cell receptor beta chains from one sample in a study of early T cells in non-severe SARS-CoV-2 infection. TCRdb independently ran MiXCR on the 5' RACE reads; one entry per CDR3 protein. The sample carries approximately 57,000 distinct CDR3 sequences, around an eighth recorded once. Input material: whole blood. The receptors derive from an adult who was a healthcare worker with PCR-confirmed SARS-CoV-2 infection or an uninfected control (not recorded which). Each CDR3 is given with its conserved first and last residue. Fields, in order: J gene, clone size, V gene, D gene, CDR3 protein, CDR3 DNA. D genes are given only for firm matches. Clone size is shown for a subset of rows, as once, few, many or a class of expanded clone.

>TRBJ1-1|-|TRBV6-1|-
CASSPPPAGVKTEAFF
TGTGCCAGCAGTCCCCCGCCGGCCGGGGTAAAAACTGAAGCTTTCTTT
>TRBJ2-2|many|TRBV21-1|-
CASSERQGVAGELFF
TGTGCCAGCAGCGAAAGACAGGGGGTAGCCGGGGAGCTGTTTTTT
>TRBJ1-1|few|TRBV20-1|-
CSARPGGQKAFF
TGCAGTGCTAGGCCCGGGGGGCAGAAGGCTTTCTTT
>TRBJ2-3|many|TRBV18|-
CASSPSSGPDTQYF
TGTGCCAGCTCACCCTCATCGGGCCCAGATACGCAGTATTTT
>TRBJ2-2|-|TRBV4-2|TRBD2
CASSQTSGGATGELFF
TGTGCCAGCAGCCAAACTAGCGGGGGGGCAACCGGGGAGCTGTTTTTT
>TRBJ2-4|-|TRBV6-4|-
CASRKGVKNIQYF
TGTGCCAGCAGGAAAGGGGTGAAAAACATTCAGTACTTC
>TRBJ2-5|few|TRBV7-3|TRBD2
CASSLGGGPGETQYF
TGTGCCAGCAGCTTAGGCGGGGGGCCCGGGGAGACCCAGTACTTC
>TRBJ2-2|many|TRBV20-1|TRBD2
CSASGLGNTGELFF
TGCAGTGCTAGCGGACTAGGGAACACCGGGGAGCTGTTTTTT
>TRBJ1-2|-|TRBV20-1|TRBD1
CSARDQDRGSYGYTF
TGCAGTGCTAGAGACCAGGACAGGGGCTCGTATGGCTACACCTTC
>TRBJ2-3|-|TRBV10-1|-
CAIGQSSTDTQYF
TGCGCCATCGGACAGAGTAGCACAGATACGCAGTATTTT
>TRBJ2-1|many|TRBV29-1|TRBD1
CSVGRDRVTGGQFF
TGCAGCGTGGGTCGGGACAGGGTGACTGGCGGGCAGTTCTTC
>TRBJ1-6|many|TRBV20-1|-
CSAKTGNHNSPLHF
TGCAGTGCTAAAACAGGGAACCATAATTCACCCCTCCACTTT
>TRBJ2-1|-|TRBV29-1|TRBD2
CSVERGGRNEQFF
TGCAGCGTTGAGCGGGGGGGAAGGAATGAGCAGTTCTTC
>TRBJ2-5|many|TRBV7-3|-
CASSLLTGETQYF
TGTGCCAGCAGCTTACTGACGGGAGAGACCCAGTACTTC
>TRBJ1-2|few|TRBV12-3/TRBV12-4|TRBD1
CASRAGTGAGYGYTF
TGTGCCAGCAGGGCCGGGACAGGGGCCGGGTATGGCTACACCTTC
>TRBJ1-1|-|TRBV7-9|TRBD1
CASSLGTGAYTEAFF
TGTGCCAGCAGCTTGGGGACAGGGGCCTACACTGAAGCTTTCTTT
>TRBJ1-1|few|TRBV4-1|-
CASSQGGRALDTEAFF
TGCGCCAGCAGCCAAGGAGGGCGGGCTCTGGACACTGAAGCTTTCTTT
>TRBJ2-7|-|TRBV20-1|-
CSARANGQYF
TGCAGTGCTAGAGCCAACGGGCAGTACTTC
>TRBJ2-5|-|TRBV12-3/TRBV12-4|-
CASSSQLGGSETQYF
TGTGCCAGCAGTTCGCAACTAGGGGGGTCGGAGACCCAGTACTTC
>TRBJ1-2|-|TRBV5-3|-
CAIPLSGHPNWGYTF
TGTGCCATCCCCCTATCAGGACACCCTAACTGGGGCTACACCTTC
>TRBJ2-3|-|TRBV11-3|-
CASSPDTTDTQYF
TGTGCCAGCAGCCCAGACACCACAGATACGCAGTATTTT
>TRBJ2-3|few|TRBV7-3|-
CASSLNRSPDTQYF
TGTGCCAGCAGCTTAAATCGTTCGCCAGATACGCAGTATTTT
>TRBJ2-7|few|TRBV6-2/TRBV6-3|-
CASSGSYEQYF
TGTGCCAGCAGTGGGTCCTACGAGCAGTACTTC
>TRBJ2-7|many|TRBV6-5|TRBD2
CASSFSGGSYEQYF
TGTGCCAGCAGTTTTAGCGGGGGATCCTACGAGCAGTACTTC
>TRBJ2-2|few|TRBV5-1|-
CASSLAPGAMFETGELFF
TGCGCCAGCAGCTTGGCTCCGGGGGCCATGTTTGAAACCGGGGAGCTGTTTTTT
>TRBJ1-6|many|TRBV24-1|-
CATSDWDWDSYNSPLHF
TGTGCCACCAGTGATTGGGACTGGGACTCCTATAATTCACCCCTCCACTTT
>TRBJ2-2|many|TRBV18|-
CASSPLRNTGELFF
TGTGCCAGCTCACCGCTCCGGAACACCGGGGAGCTGTTTTTT
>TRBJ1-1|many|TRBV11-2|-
CASSLDWEGTNTEAFF
TGTGCCAGCAGCTTAGATTGGGAGGGGACGAACACTGAAGCTTTCTTT
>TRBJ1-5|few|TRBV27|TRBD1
CASRMTGGGNQPQHF
TGTGCCAGCAGGATGACAGGGGGTGGCAATCAGCCCCAGCATTTT
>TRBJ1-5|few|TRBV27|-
CASSLSAISNQPQHF
TGTGCCAGCAGTTTATCAGCGATAAGCAATCAGCCCCAGCATTTT
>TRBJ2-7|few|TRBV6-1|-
CASSGSQTISYEQYF
TGTGCCAGCAGTGGTTCACAGACAATCTCCTACGAGCAGTACTTC
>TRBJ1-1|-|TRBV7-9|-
CASSAEVNTEAFF
TGTGCCAGCAGCGCGGAGGTGAACACTGAAGCTTTCTTT
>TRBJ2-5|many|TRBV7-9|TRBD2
CASSLRGGETQYF
TGTGCCAGCAGCCTCCGGGGGGGCGAGACCCAGTACTTC
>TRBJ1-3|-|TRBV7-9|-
CASSQQGSGNTIYF
TGTGCCAGCAGCCAACAGGGTTCTGGAAACACCATATATTTT
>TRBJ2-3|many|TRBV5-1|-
CASSLLPSTDTQYF
TGCGCCAGCAGCCTACTACCAAGCACAGATACGCAGTATTTT
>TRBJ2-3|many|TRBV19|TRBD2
CASSMRLRGGSTDTQYF
TGTGCCAGTAGTATGCGACTACGCGGGGGTAGCACAGATACGCAGTATTTT
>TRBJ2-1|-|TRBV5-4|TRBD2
CASSAGLAALNEQFF
TGTGCCAGCAGCGCGGGACTAGCGGCCTTGAATGAGCAGTTCTTC
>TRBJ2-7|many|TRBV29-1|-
CSVLGGVVSEQYF
TGCAGCGTTTTAGGCGGGGTTGTATCCGAGCAGTACTTC
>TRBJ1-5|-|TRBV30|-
CAWSPGSNQPQHF
TGTGCCTGGAGTCCAGGGAGCAATCAGCCCCAGCATTTT
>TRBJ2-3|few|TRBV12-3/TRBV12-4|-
CASSYGTADPDTQYF
TGTGCCAGCAGCTACGGGACGGCGGACCCAGATACGCAGTATTTT
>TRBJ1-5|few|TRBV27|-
CASRTTGPGPYSNQPQHF
TGTGCCAGCAGGACCACCGGCCCAGGTCCCTATAGCAATCAGCCCCAGCATTTT
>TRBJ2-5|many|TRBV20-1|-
CSAREGSPAETQYF
TGCAGTGCTAGAGAGGGCTCCCCGGCGGAGACCCAGTACTTC
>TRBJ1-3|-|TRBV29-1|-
CSVQISGNTIYF
TGCAGCGTTCAGATCTCTGGAAACACCATATATTTT
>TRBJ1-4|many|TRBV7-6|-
CASSQVPAIGKLFF
TGTGCCAGCAGCCAAGTTCCCGCGATTGGAAAACTGTTTTTT
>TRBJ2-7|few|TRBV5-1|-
CASSLEAGQNYEQYF
TGCGCCAGCAGCTTAGAAGCGGGACAAAACTACGAGCAGTACTTC
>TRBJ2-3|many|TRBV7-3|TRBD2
CASSLNGGSTDTQYF
TGTGCCAGCAGCTTAAACGGGGGGAGCACAGATACGCAGTATTTT
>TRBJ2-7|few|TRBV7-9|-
CASSLPLWVGSHEQYF
TGTGCCAGCAGCCTCCCCCTCTGGGTGGGGAGCCACGAGCAGTACTTC
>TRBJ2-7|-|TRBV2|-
CAIHRAGGNEQYF
TGTGCCATCCACAGGGCCGGGGGAAACGAGCAGTACTTC
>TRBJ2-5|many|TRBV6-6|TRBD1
CASSHPGQGKETQYF
TGTGCCAGCAGCCACCCGGGACAGGGGAAAGAGACCCAGTACTTC
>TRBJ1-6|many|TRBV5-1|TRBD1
CASSMARQGRDSPLHF
TGCGCCAGCAGCATGGCCCGACAGGGACGAGATTCACCCCTCCACTTT
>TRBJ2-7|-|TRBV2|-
CASRPGHSYEQYF
TGTGCCAGCAGGCCAGGGCACTCCTACGAGCAGTACTTC
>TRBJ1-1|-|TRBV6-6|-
CASSYRGGTEAFF
TGTGCCAGCAGTTACCGTGGAGGCACTGAAGCTTTTTTT
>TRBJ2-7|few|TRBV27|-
CASSFVSLLGYEQYF
TGTGCCAGCAGTTTCGTCAGCCTACTTGGCTACGAGCAGTACTTC